A selection of T cell receptor beta chains follows, all from one sample in a study of CD8+ T cells in alopecia areata. TCRdb's copy holds only in-frame clones and misses some; the assay was immunoSEQ multiplex PCR. The sample contains about 180,000 clones, 40% to 55% of which appear only once. Source: CD8+ T cells sorted from blood, taken around week 54, from a patient treated with tofacitinib. The receptor set was obtained from a human donor with alopecia areata. Each CDR3 is given with its conserved first and last residue. A D gene is named only where the DNA matches it firmly. Clone size is not always given. Where it is, it says once, few, many or a class for expanded clones.

CASSPWGSGANVLTF,TGTGCCAGCTCCCCCTGGGGCTCTGGGGCCAACGTCCTGACTTTC,TRBV14,few,NA,TRBJ2-6
CASSFGTGYEQYF,TGTGCCAGCAGCTTTGGGACAGGCTACGAGCAGTACTTC,TRBV7-2,many,TRBD1,TRBJ2-7
CASSDRTGRDEQYF,TGCGCCAGCAGCGACCGGACAGGGAGGGACGAGCAGTACTTC,TRBV5-1,NA,NA,TRBJ2-7
CASTGGGGFSPLHF,TGCGCCAGCACCGGGGGGGGAGGTTTTTCACCCCTCCACTTT,TRBV4-1,few,NA,TRBJ1-6
CASGYAGGYTF,TGCGCCAGCGGCTACGCGGGGGGCTACACCTTC,TRBV4-1,NA,NA,TRBJ1-2
CASSYGINTEAFF,TGTGCCAGCAGTTACGGCATTAACACTGAAGCTTTCTTT,TRBV6-5,NA,NA,TRBJ1-1
CASSFGTETISNTGELFF,TGTGCCAGCAGCTTCGGGACAGAGACTATATCGAACACCGGGGAGCTGTTTTTT,TRBV9,NA,TRBD1,TRBJ2-2
CASSAPLGQGGRTDTQYF,TGTGCCAGCAGTGCCCCCCTAGGGCAAGGGGGCCGCACAGATACGCAGTATTTT,TRBV25-1,once,TRBD1,TRBJ2-3
CAWSDSGEATNEKLFF,TGTGCCTGGAGTGACTCCGGGGAAGCCACTAATGAAAAACTGTTTTTT,TRBV30,NA,NA,TRBJ1-4
CASSADGMGSPLHF,TGTGCCAGCAGCGCCGACGGTATGGGTTCACCCCTCCACTTT,TRBV9,NA,NA,TRBJ1-6
CASSKGPSSGANVLTF,TGTGCCAGCAGTAAGGGTCCTAGCTCTGGGGCCAACGTCCTGACTTTC,TRBV27,NA,NA,TRBJ2-6
CSAVSLNYGYTF,TGCAGCGCTGTCAGCCTAAACTATGGCTACACCTTC,TRBV29-1,few,NA,TRBJ1-2
CASSVAGNTIYF,TGTGCCAGCAGCGTAGCAGGAAACACCATATATTTT,TRBV9,NA,NA,TRBJ1-3
CSHDNANTGELFF,TGCAGCCACGACAACGCGAACACCGGGGAGCTGTTTTTT,TRBV29-1,NA,NA,TRBJ2-2
CASSLVSLAGEETQYF,TGTGCCAGCAGCTTAGTATCGCTAGCGGGTGAAGAGACCCAGTACTTC,TRBV7-2,NA,TRBD2,TRBJ2-5
CASSLWTGGLISPLHF,TGTGCCAGCAGTCTCTGGACAGGGGGTCTCATTTCACCCCTCCACTTT,TRBV27,few,TRBD1,TRBJ1-6
CASSQLPRQGSGNTIYF,TGTGCCAGCAGCCAACTCCCAAGACAGGGTTCTGGAAACACCATATATTTT,TRBV9,NA,TRBD1,TRBJ1-3
CASSLDRGAGETQYF,TGTGCCAGCAGTCTCGACAGGGGCGCAGGGGAGACCCAGTACTTC,TRBV27,NA,TRBD1,TRBJ2-5
CASSPPADRENTDTQYF,TGTGCCAGCAGCCCCCCAGCCGACAGGGAGAACACAGATACGCAGTATTTT,TRBV13,NA,TRBD1,TRBJ2-3
CASSRYSGTEAFF,TGTGCCAGCAGTAGGTACAGTGGCACTGAAGCTTTCTTT,TRBV2,NA,NA,TRBJ1-1
CASSGTDNQPQHF,TGTGCCAGCAGTGGGACGGACAATCAGCCCCAGCATTTT,TRBV6-1,NA,NA,TRBJ1-5
CASSLLGDDTEAFF,TGTGCCAGCAGTTTACTGGGTGATGACACTGAAGCTTTCTTT,TRBV27,NA,NA,TRBJ1-1
CASSLGVNYGYTF,TGCGCCAGCAGCTTGGGAGTAAACTATGGCTACACCTTC,TRBV5-1,NA,NA,TRBJ1-2
CSVGAPDRPGANVLTF,TGCAGCGTTGGGGCCCCGGACCGGCCTGGGGCCAACGTCCTGACTTTC,TRBV29-1,few,NA,TRBJ2-6
CASRQGANQPQHF,TGCGCCAGCAGACAGGGGGCCAATCAGCCCCAGCATTTT,TRBV4-1,few,TRBD1,TRBJ1-5
CASSVGAGPNYGYTF,TGTGCCAGCAGCGTAGGAGCAGGGCCCAACTATGGCTACACCTTC,TRBV9,NA,NA,TRBJ1-2
CASKMGGEAFF,TGTGCCAGCAAAATGGGAGGTGAAGCTTTCTTT,TRBV6-5,few,NA,TRBJ1-1
CASSPGQYYEQYF,TGTGCCAGCAGTCCGGGACAGTACTACGAGCAGTACTTC,TRBV27,NA,TRBD1,TRBJ2-7
CAWSVQSDTQYF,TGTGCCTGGAGTGTACAGAGCGATACGCAGTATTTT,TRBV30,NA,NA,TRBJ2-3
CAWSVPPGVDGYTF,TGTGCCTGGAGTGTTCCCCCAGGGGTAGATGGCTACACCTTC,TRBV30,NA,NA,TRBJ1-2
CAWTRQGGGNTIYF,TGTGCCTGGACCAGACAGGGAGGTGGAAACACCATATATTTT,TRBV30,NA,TRBD1,TRBJ1-3
CASSPPDREGLRF,TGTGCCAGCTCACCACCGGACCGAGAGGGTTTAAGATTT,TRBV18,few,NA,TRBJ1-6
CASSHTNGGFSGNTIYF,TGCGCCAGCAGCCATACAAACGGCGGCTTCTCTGGAAACACCATATATTTT,TRBV4-3,NA,NA,TRBJ1-3
CSVSGGASEQFF,TGCAGCGTTAGCGGGGGGGCAAGTGAGCAGTTCTTC,TRBV29-1,few,TRBD2,TRBJ2-1
CASSYSDFSNTGELFF,TGTGCCAGCAGTTACAGCGACTTTTCGAACACCGGGGAGCTGTTTTTT,TRBV6-5,few,NA,TRBJ2-2
CASSRAIGAYEQYF,TGTGCCAGCAGCCGGGCCATAGGGGCCTACGAGCAGTACTTC,TRBV7-9,NA,NA,TRBJ2-7
CASSLLSINSPLHF,TGCGCCAGCAGCTTGCTATCCATTAATTCACCCCTCCACTTT,TRBV5-1,NA,NA,TRBJ1-6
CASSLYADYTEAFF,TGTGCCAGCAGTTTATACGCGGATTACACTGAAGCTTTCTTT,TRBV27,few,NA,TRBJ1-1
CASSGNRAYSGANVLTF,TGTGCCAGCAGCGGGAACAGGGCCTACTCTGGGGCCAACGTCCTGACTTTC,TRBV9,NA,NA,TRBJ2-6
CASSLSLAGGRMETQYF,TGTGCCAGCAGCTTGAGTCTAGCGGGGGGTCGGATGGAGACCCAGTACTTC,TRBV7-2,NA,TRBD2,TRBJ2-5
CASSLVGNTEAFF,TGTGCCAGCAGCTTAGTCGGGAACACTGAAGCTTTCTTT,TRBV7-9,NA,NA,TRBJ1-1
CASSPLERFGELFF,TGTGCCAGCAGTCCCCTCGAAAGGTTCGGGGAGCTGTTTTTT,TRBV27,NA,NA,TRBJ2-2
CASSGEGSAYEQYF,TGTGCCAGCAGTGGGGAGGGAAGCGCCTACGAGCAGTACTTC,TRBV6-5,many,TRBD2,TRBJ2-7
CASSEPNQPQHF,TGTGCCAGCAGTGAACCCAATCAGCCCCAGCATTTT,TRBV2,few,NA,TRBJ1-5
CASSYRSYNEQFF,TGTGCCAGCAGTTACAGGTCCTACAATGAGCAGTTCTTC,TRBV27,NA,NA,TRBJ2-1
CASTEGTSDNEQFF,TGTGCCAGCACCGAGGGGACTAGCGACAATGAGCAGTTCTTC,TRBV2,NA,TRBD2,TRBJ2-1
CASSLSQGFEETQYF,TGCGCCAGCAGCTTGAGTCAGGGATTTGAGGAGACCCAGTACTTC,TRBV5-1,once,NA,TRBJ2-5
CASSPQGTQNIQYF,TGTGCCAGCAGCCCACAGGGTACACAAAACATTCAGTACTTC,TRBV9,NA,NA,TRBJ2-4
CASSLVGTGANVLTF,TGTGCCAGCAGCTTAGTGGGGACTGGGGCCAACGTCCTGACTTTC,TRBV11-2,NA,NA,TRBJ2-6
CSVVHRTGELFF,TGCAGCGTTGTCCACCGCACCGGGGAGCTGTTTTTT,TRBV29-1,NA,NA,TRBJ2-2
CASSLGTGYGNEQFF,TGTGCCAGCAGCTTAGGGACAGGGTACGGAAATGAGCAGTTCTTC,TRBV7-3,NA,TRBD1,TRBJ2-1